The 25 T cell receptor beta chains below were found in one sample sequenced in a study of blood T cell repertoires in COVID-19. Profiling relied on immunoSEQ multiplex PCR, and the TCRdb table lists in-frame clones only, not all of them. The table records fewer than 130,000 clones, about 88% of them present only once. The sequenced material came from peripheral blood. The receptors here all came from a woman aged 45-59 years with acute or convalescent COVID-19.

This chain joins TRBV6-1 and TRBJ2-1; D might be TRBD2 (6 bases). The CDR3 is 16 amino acids. In germline, CDR1 is MNHNS, CDR2 SASEGT. The V and J ends lost 2 bases and 8 bases respectively, with 19 bases between them. CDR3 residues: CASSEFRWGDRDEQFF. The CDR3 nucleotides are TGTGCCAGCAGTGAATTTCGATGGGGGGATCGGGATGAGCAGTTCTTC.

The V call is TRBV7-2, the J call TRBJ1-6; 9 bases align to TRBD1. Germline-derived CDR1 and CDR2 are SGHTA and FQGNSA. The CDR3 loop spans 14 amino acids. J was trimmed by 7 bases and V by 5 bases; bases with no gene match: 3. As DNA, the CDR3 is TGTGCCAGCAGCACGGACAGGGGAAATTCACCCCTCCACTTT. It codes for CASSTDRGNSPLHF. Based on the CDR3 plus reference TRBV7-2 and TRBJ1-6, the full variable domain is GAGVSQSPSNKVTEKGKDVELRCDPISGHTALYWYRQSLGQGLEFLIYFQGNSAPDKSGLPSDRFSAERTGGSVSTLTIQRTQQEDSAVYLCASSTDRGNSPLHFGNGTRLTVT.

This chain joins TRBV18 and TRBJ2-7, with 9 bases fitting TRBD2. V lost 3 bases to trimming and J lost 6 bases; unmatched junction nucleotides: 9. This CDR3 is 15 amino acids long. Germline CDR1 is KGHSH and CDR2 is LQKENI. The CDR3 loop is CASSPQTSGTREQYF. CDR3 coding DNA: TGTGCCAGCTCACCGCAGACTAGCGGTACTCGCGAGCAGTACTTC.

In this sample, this clone turned up many times. The chain employs TRBV4-1 and TRBJ1-5; D gene uncertain. The V end was cut by 0 bases, the J end by 1 base, with 7 bases between. The CDR3 has 15 residues. Germline V lookup: CDR1 MGHRA, CDR2 YSYEKL. CDR3 loop: CASSQDIVSNQPQHF. In DNA, the CDR3 is TGCGCCAGCAGCCAAGATATAGTGAGCAATCAGCCCCAGCATTTT.

The gene calls are TRBV12-5 and TRBJ1-2, with 7 bases aligning to TRBD1. The V gene's germline CDR1 is LGHNT and CDR2 FRNRAP. Trimming at V came to 4 bases and at J to 4 bases, leaving 6 bases not matched to a gene. The CDR3 runs 14 residues. The CDR3 region is CASGSAGTAYGYTF. CDR3 coding DNA: TGTGCTAGTGGTTCAGCCGGGACAGCCTATGGCTACACCTTC.

The gene calls are TRBV3-1 (or the pseudogene TRBV3-2) and TRBJ1-5; possible D gene TRBD1, 6 bases. This CDR3 has 14 amino acids. Trimming shortened V by 4 bases and J by 6 bases, and 13 bases separated the two germline ends. Germline V gene sequence: CDR1 LGHDT, CDR2 YNNKEL (reference sequence). The CDR3 loop reads CASSPGAKGQPQHF. CDR3 nucleotide sequence: TGTGCCAGCAGCCCAGGGGCTAAGGGTCAGCCCCAGCATTTT.

The chain links TRBV28 to TRBJ1-5, with 7 nucleotides matching TRBD1. The CDR3 totals 16 residues. Germline V gene lookup returns CDR1 MDHEN and CDR2 SYDVKM. With V trimmed by 5 bases and J by 2 bases, 9 bases remained unmatched. The CDR3 nucleotides read TGTGCCAGCAGTCCCACCCGACAGGGCGGCAATCAGCCCCAGCATTTT. Amino acid sequence: CASSPTRQGGNQPQHF.

This chain joins TRBV12-1 and TRBJ2-1; the table assigns TRBD2, which was not confirmed against the DNA. TRBV12-1 represents a pseudogene. The CDR3 has 16 residues. The chain's CDR3 is CASSPGAGGPGDEQFF. The CDR3, as DNA: TGTGCCAGCAGCCCCGGAGCGGGAGGGCCTGGAGATGAGCAGTTCTTC.

The chain recombines TRBV5-1 with TRBJ1-1; 11 nucleotides agree with TRBD1. V trimming: 0 bases; J trimming: 8 bases; junction bases outside the gene matches: 9. This CDR3 is 16 amino acids long. The germline gives CDR1 SGHRS, CDR2 YFSETQ. The CDR3 region is CASSLAGQGAQVEAFF. The CDR3 nucleotides read TGCGCCAGCAGCTTGGCCGGACAGGGGGCGCAGGTCGAAGCTTTCTTT.

The chain links TRBV5-1 to TRBJ2-7; D may be TRBD1 (5 bases). The CDR3 loop spans 14 amino acids. The V end lost 0 bases, the J end lost 6 bases, and 13 bases lay between the germline ends. Germline V CDR1 and CDR2: SGHRS, YFSETQ. This chain's CDR3 is CASSLVQGLGEQYF. In DNA form, the CDR3 reads TGCGCCAGCAGCTTGGTTCAGGGTTTAGGCGAGCAGTACTTC.

This sequence joins TRBV7-6 and TRBJ2-7, with D maybe TRBD2 (5 bases). With 5 bases removed from V and 3 bases from J, the gap between germline ends came to 17 bases. Looked up from germline, CDR1 is SGHVS and CDR2 is FNYEAQ. CDR3 length: 15 amino acids. The CDR3 sequence: CASSPRGPILYEQYF. The CDR3 DNA sequence: TGTGCCAGCAGCCCCCGAGGGCCAATACTCTACGAGCAGTACTTC.

This clone was observed a single time. The chain uses TRBV6-6 and TRBJ1-1, with D tentatively TRBD1 (6 bases). Trimming left V 10 bases short and J 2 bases short, with 11 bases between. CDR3 size: 12 residues. Germline CDR1 is MNHNY and CDR2 is SVGAGI (reference sequence). CDR3 residues: CATTGLNTEAFF. In nucleotides, the CDR3 is TGTGCCACCACAGGGCTTAACACTGAAGCTTTCTTT.

This clone was seen a single time. This rearrangement joins TRBV1 to TRBJ1-1; the table names TRBD1, a call not compared with the DNA. TRBV1 is recorded as a pseudogene. The CDR3 consists of 16 residues. DNA for the CDR3: TGCACCAGCAGCCAAGATAAGGTCAGGTGGGTAGGTGAAGCTTTCTTT. It codes for CTSSQDKVRWVGEAFF.

The V and J genes are TRBV19 and TRBJ2-7; perhaps TRBD2 as D (6 bases). This CDR3 region has 15 residues. Trimming shortened V by 1 base and J by 0 bases, and 10 bases separated the two germline ends. Germline V gives CDR1 LNHDA, CDR2 SQIVND (reference sequence). The CDR3 sequence: CASSIGRGTSYEQYF. CDR3 coding DNA: TGTGCCAGTAGTATAGGTCGGGGGACCTCCTACGAGCAGTACTTC. Drawing the rest from reference TRBV19 and TRBJ2-7, the complete variable domain is DGGITQSPKYLFRKEGQNVTLSCEQNLNHDAMYWYRQDPGQGLRLIYYSQIVNDFQKGDIAEGYSVSREKKESFPLTVTSAQKNPTAFYLCASSIGRGTSYEQYFGPGTRLTVT.

The chain carries TRBV24-1 and TRBJ2-2; perhaps TRBD1 as D (6 bases). CDR1 is KGHDR, CDR2 SFDVKD, per germline. The CDR3 sequence is 13 residues long. Between the trimmed V and J ends, which lost 4 bases and 6 bases, there was a span of 8 bases. The CDR3 loop reads CATSEQGAGELFF. For the CDR3, the DNA is TGTGCCACCAGTGAACAGGGCGCCGGGGAGCTGTTTTTT.

The CDR3 DNA follows: TGTGCCAGCAGCCAAAGACCGACAGGGGGCGTGAACACCGGGGAGCTGTTTTTT. Protein product: CASSQRPTGGVNTGELFF. The J gene is TRBJ2-2, the V gene TRBV3-1 (or the pseudogene TRBV3-2), with 10 bases lining up with TRBD1. Unmatched junction bases numbered 7, after V lost 2 bases and J lost 1 base. This CDR3 is 18 amino acids long. Per germline, CDR1 LGHDT and CDR2 YNNKEL (reference sequence).

The chain is built from TRBV19 and TRBJ2-7, with 10 bases fitting TRBD2. This CDR3 has 13 residues. The V and J ends lost 6 bases and 4 bases, in that order; junction bases with no gene match: 3. Germline V CDR1 and CDR2: LNHDA, SQIVND (reference sequence). The CDR3: CASRRTSGYEQYF. CDR3 sequence (DNA): TGTGCCAGTAGACGGACTAGCGGTTACGAGCAGTACTTC.

This chain connects TRBV18 to TRBJ1-1, with 8 bases that match TRBD1. The V and J ends lost 4 bases and 0 bases, in that order; junction bases with no gene match: 1. The CDR3 length is 14 residues. Looked up from germline, CDR1 is KGHSH and CDR2 is LQKENI. DNA of the CDR3: TGTGCCAGCTCACAGGACAGGGTGAACACTGAAGCTTTCTTT. It is translated as CASSQDRVNTEAFF.

The chain links TRBV2 to TRBJ1-1, with a tentative D call TRBD1 (6 bases). In germline, CDR1 is SNHLY, CDR2 FYNNEI. Trimming left V 4 bases short and J 7 bases short, with 19 bases between. The CDR3 consists of 15 residues. The CDR3 protein is CASSVIGGGGGEAFF. Written as DNA, the CDR3 is TGTGCCAGCAGTGTTATTGGAGGAGGGGGGGGTGAAGCTTTCTTT.

This chain connects TRBV7-9 to TRBJ2-6; D remains ambiguous. CDR3 size: 14 residues. CDR1 is SEHNR, CDR2 FQNEAQ, per germline (reference sequence). The V gene lost 3 bases and the J gene lost 0 bases, with 3 bases spanning the gap. In DNA, the CDR3 is TGTGCCAGCAGCTTTATCTCTGGGGCCAACGTCCTGACTTTC. Protein sequence: CASSFISGANVLTF.

The count of this clone is one. The V call is TRBV2, the J call TRBJ2-2; a weak D match, TRBD1 (7 bases). Germline-derived CDR1 and CDR2 are SNHLY and FYNNEI. Trimming left V 6 bases short and J 1 base short, with 12 bases between. This CDR3 has 15 residues. The CDR3 DNA sequence: TGTGCCAGCAGGCGACAGGGAGGGAACACCGGGGAGCTGTTTTTT. This gives the protein CASRRQGGNTGELFF.

The chain recombines TRBV11-2 with TRBJ2-3, with D hard to call. V lost 3 bases to trimming and J lost 2 bases, with 9 bases between them. Germline V lookup: CDR1 SGHAT, CDR2 FQNNGV. The CDR3 runs to 14 residues. The CDR3 coding sequence is TGTGCCAGCAGCTTCTCGAGGTCCACAGATACGCAGTATTTT. It codes for CASSFSRSTDTQYF.

The rearrangement uses TRBV29-1 and TRBJ2-3; TRBD2 matches 7 bases. Germline V gene data show CDR1 as SQVTM and CDR2 as ANQGSEA. This CDR3 contains 14 residues. Here the CDR3 reads CTLGGELGGDTQYF. In DNA form, the CDR3 reads TGCACCCTGGGGGGGGAATTAGGAGGAGATACGCAGTATTTT.

CDR3 sequence: CASSLKTGMVGELFF. The CDR3 region has the DNA TGCGCCAGCAGCTTGAAGACAGGAATGGTTGGGGAGCTGTTTTTT. This chain connects TRBV5-1 to TRBJ2-2; tentative D call: TRBD1 (6 bases). V was cut by 1 base and J by 8 bases, with 15 bases left in between. This CDR3 is built from 15 residues. The germline gives CDR1 SGHRS, CDR2 YFSETQ.

This chain connects TRBV27 to TRBJ1-2; 8 positions match TRBD1. Germline V gene sequence: CDR1 MNHEY, CDR2 SMNVEV (reference sequence). The CDR3 covers 14 residues. Losses at the gene ends were 8 bases for V and 4 bases for J; bases not matched to a gene: 9. CDR3 in DNA: TGTGCCAGCCGAGGACAGGGTTATGGCTATGGCTACACCTTC. Translating it yields CASRGQGYGYGYTF.